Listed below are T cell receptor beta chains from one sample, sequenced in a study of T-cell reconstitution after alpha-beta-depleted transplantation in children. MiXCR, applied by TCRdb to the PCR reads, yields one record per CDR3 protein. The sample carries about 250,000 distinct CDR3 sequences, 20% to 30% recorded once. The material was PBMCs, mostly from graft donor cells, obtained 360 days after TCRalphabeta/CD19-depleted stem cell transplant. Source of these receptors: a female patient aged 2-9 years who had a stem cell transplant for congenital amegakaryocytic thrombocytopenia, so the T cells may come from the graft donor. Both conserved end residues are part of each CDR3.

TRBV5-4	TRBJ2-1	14	CASSPLTRTDEQFF
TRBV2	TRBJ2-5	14	CASSERAVQETQYF
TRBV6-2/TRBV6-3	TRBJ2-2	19	CASSYAWGGTPRGTGELFF
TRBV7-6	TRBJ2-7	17	CASSPKASYLAPSEQYF
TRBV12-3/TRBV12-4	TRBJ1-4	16	CASSPTHRVVNEKLFF
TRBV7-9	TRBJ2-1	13	CASSLGYGDEQFF
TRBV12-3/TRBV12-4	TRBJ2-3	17	CASSLRGLGPSTDTQYF
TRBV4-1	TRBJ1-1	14	CASSQDPRNTEAFF
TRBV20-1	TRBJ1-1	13	CSARRGREGEAFF
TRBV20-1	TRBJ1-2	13	CSARLEGHGGYTF
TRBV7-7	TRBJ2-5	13	CASSQGFQETQYF
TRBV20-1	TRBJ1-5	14	CSATQGNSNQPQHF
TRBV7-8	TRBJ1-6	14	CASSADRPNSPLHF
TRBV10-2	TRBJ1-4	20	CASSEGWGGTQVATNEKLFF
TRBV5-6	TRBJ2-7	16	CASSLTSAFSSYEQYF
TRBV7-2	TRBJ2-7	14	CASSLEGLTYEQYF
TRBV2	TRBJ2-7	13	CASSERQAYEQYF
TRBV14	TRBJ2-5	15	CASSQTGEEQETQYF
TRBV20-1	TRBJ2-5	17	CSARDKGSGAKGGTQYF
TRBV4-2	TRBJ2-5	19	CASSQLGGPPDPNQETQYF
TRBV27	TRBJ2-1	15	CASSFMSNTYNEQFF
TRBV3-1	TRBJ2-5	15	CASSQATSGQETQYF
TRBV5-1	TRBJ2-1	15	CASSYRQGAFNEQFF
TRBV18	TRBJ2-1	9	CASVGGQFF
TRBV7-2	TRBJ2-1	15	CASSLVENGYNEQFF
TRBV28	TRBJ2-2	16	CASSLRLADNTGELFF
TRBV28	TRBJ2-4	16	CASSRTGDLAKNIQYF
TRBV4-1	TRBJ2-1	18	CASSQGYGWTSAYNEQFF
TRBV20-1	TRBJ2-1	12	CSARKRVNEQFF
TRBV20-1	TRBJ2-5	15	CSAESPGRAQETQYF
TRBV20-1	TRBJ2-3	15	CSASSDSGTTDTQYF
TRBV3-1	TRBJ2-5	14	CASSQATGGETQYF
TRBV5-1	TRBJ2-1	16	CASSFLAGATYNEQFF
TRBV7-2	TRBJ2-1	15	CASSLALPGGHEQFF
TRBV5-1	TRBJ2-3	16	CASSSLGGRSTDTQYF
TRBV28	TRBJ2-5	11	CASSLAETQYF
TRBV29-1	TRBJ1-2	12	CSVAGTQSGYTF
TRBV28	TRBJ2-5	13	CASSLTQTETQYF
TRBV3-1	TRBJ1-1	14	CAIINRGLGDEAFF